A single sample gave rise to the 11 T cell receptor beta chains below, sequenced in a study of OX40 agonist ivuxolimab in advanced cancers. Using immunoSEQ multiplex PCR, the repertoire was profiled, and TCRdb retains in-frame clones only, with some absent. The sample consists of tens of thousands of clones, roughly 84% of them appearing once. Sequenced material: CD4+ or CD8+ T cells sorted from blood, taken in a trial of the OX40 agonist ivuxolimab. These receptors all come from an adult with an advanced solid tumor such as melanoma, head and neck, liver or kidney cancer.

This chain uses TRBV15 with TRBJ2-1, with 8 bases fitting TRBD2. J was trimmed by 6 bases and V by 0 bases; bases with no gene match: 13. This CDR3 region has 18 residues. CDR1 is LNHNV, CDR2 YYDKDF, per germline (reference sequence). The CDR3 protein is CATSRDSLGAGERNEQFF. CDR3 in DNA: TGTGCCACCAGCAGAGATTCCCTTGGAGCGGGGGAACGCAATGAGCAGTTCTTC.

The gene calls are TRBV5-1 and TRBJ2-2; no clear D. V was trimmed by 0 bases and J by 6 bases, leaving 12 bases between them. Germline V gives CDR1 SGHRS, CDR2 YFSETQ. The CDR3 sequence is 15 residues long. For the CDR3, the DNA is TGCGCCAGCAGCTTGGTTGCAGGCTCAGCCGGGGAGCTGTTTTTT. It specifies CASSLVAGSAGELFF.

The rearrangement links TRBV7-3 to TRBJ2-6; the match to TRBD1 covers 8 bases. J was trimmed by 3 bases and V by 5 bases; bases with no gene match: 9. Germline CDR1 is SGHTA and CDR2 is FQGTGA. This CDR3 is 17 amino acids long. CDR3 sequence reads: CASSPQGVVDGANVLTF. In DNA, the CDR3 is TGTGCCAGCAGCCCACAGGGGGTGGTAGATGGGGCCAACGTCCTGACTTTC.

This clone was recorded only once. The CDR3 reads CSAPVSLEQYF. The CDR3 DNA reads as TGCAGTGCACCTGTGTCTCTGGAGCAGTACTTC. The chain carries TRBV20-1 and TRBJ2-7; D remains ambiguous. This CDR3 region has 11 residues. Trimming pared 6 bases from V and 7 bases from J, leaving 13 bases between. Germline lookup yields CDR1 DFQATT and CDR2 SNEGSKA (reference sequence).

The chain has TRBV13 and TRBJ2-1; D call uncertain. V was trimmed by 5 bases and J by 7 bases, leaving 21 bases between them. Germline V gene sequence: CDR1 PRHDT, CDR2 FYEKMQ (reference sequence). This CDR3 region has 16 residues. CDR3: CASSQALSSLANEQFF. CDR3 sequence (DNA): TGTGCCAGCAGCCAGGCCCTTAGCTCACTCGCGAATGAGCAGTTCTTC.

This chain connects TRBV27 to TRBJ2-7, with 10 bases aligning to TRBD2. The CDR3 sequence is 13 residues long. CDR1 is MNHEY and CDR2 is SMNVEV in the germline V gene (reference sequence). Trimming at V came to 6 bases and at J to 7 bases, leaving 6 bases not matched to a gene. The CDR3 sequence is CASRPSGGREQYF. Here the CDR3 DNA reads TGTGCCAGCAGACCTAGCGGGGGCCGAGAGCAGTACTTC.

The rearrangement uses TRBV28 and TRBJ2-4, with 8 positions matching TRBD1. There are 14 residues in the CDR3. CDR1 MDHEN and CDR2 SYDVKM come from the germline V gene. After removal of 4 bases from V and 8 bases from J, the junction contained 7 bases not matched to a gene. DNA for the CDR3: TGTGCCAGCAGTTATACTCAGGGGGCGTACATTCAGTACTTC. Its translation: CASSYTQGAYIQYF.

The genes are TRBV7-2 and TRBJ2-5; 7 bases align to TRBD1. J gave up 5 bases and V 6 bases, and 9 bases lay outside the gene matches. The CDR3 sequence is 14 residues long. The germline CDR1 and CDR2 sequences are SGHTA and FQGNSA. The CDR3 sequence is CASSSNRGGETQYF. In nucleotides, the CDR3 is TGTGCCAGCAGTTCGAACAGGGGCGGGGAGACCCAGTACTTC.

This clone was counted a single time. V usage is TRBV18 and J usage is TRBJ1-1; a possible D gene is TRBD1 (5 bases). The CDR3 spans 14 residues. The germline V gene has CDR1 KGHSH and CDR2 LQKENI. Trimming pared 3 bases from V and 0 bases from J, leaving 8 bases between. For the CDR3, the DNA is TGTGCCAGCTCACCCGACAGATTGAACACTGAAGCTTTCTTT. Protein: CASSPDRLNTEAFF.

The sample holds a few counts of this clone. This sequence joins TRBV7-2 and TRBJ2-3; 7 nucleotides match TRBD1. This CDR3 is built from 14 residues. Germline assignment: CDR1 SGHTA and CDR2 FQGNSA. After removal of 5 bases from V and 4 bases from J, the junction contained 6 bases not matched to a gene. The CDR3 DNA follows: TGTGCCAGCAGCACCCGGACAGGCCCAGATACGCAGTATTTT. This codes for CASSTRTGPDTQYF.

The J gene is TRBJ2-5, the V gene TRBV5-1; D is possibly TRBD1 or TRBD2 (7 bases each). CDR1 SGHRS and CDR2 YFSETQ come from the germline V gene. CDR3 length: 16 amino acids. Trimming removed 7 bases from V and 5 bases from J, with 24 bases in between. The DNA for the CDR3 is TGCGCCAGCCGAGGCGAGGGTCGGCAGGGGGGGGAGACCCAGTACTTC. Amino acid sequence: CASRGEGRQGGETQYF. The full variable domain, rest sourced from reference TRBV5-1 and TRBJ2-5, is KAGVTQTPRYLIKTRGQQVTLSCSPISGHRSVSWYQQTPGQGLQFLFEYFSETQRNKGNFPGRFSGRQFSNSRSEMNVSTLELGDSALYLCASRGEGRQGGETQYFGPGTRLLVL.